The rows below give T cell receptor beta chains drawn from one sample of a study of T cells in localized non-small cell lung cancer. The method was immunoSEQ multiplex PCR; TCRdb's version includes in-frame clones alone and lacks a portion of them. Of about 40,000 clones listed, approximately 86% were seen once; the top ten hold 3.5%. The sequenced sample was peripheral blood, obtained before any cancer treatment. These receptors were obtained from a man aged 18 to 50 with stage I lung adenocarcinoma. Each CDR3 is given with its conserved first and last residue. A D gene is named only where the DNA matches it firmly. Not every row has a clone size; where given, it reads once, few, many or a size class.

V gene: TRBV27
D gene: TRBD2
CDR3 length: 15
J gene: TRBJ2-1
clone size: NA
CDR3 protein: CASSPRTSAYNEQFF
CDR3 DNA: TGTGCCAGCAGTCCCCGGACTAGCGCCTACAATGAGCAGTTCTTC

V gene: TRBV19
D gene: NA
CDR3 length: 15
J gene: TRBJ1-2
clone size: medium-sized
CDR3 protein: CASALTGPIPYGYTF
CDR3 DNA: TGTGCCAGCGCCCTTACGGGACCGATACCCTATGGCTACACCTTC

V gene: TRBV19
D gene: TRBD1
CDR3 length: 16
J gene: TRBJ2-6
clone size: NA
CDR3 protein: CASSRTGGSGANVLTF
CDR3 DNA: TGTGCCAGTAGTCGGACAGGCGGCTCTGGGGCCAACGTCCTGACTTTC

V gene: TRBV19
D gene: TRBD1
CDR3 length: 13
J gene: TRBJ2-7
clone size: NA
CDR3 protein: CASMTPGGKEQYF
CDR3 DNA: TGTGCCAGTATGACTCCAGGGGGCAAGGAGCAGTACTTC

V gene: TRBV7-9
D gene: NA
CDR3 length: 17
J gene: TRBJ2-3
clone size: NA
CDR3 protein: CASSLPRLDPSTDTQYF
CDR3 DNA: TGTGCCAGCAGCTTGCCCCGACTGGACCCTAGCACAGATACGCAGTATTTT

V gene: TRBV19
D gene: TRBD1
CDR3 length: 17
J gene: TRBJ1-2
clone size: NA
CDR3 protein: CASTKGTEGRLVYGYTF
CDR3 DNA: TGTGCCAGTACCAAGGGGACAGAAGGGAGACTCGTCTATGGCTACACCTTC

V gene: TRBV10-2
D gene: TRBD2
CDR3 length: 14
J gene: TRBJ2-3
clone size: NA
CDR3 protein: CASSSGGGTDTQYF
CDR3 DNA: TGCGCCAGCAGCAGCGGGGGGGGGACAGATACGCAGTATTTT

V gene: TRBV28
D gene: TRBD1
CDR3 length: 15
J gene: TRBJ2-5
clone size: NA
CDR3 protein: CASSWGRGRRETQYF
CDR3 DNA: TGTGCCAGCAGTTGGGGCAGGGGGCGGAGAGAGACCCAGTACTTC

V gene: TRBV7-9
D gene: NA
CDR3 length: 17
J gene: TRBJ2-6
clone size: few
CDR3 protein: CASSFGAENSGANVLTF
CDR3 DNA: TGTGCCAGCAGCTTTGGGGCGGAGAACTCTGGGGCCAACGTCCTGACTTTC

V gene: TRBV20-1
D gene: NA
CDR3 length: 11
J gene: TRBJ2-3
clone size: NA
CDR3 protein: CSAPTQDTQYF
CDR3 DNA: TGCAGTGCGCCCACTCAAGATACGCAGTATTTT

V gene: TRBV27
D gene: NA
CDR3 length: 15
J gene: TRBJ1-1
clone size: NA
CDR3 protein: CATLPAGGLNTEAFF
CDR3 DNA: TGTGCCACCCTACCGGCGGGGGGGCTGAACACTGAAGCTTTCTTT

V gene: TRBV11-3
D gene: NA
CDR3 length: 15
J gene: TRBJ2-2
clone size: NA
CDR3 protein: CASSYKGLSTGELFF
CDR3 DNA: TGTGCCAGCAGCTACAAAGGCCTCAGCACCGGGGAGCTGTTTTTT

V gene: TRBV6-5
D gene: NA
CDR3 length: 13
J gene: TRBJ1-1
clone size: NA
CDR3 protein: CASSFGARAEAFF
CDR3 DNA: TGTGCCAGCAGTTTCGGGGCCCGGGCTGAAGCTTTCTTT

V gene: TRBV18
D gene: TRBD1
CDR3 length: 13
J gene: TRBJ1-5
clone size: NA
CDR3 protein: CASSPMGTGFQHF
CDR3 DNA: TGTGCCAGCTCACCAATGGGGACAGGGTTCCAGCATTTT

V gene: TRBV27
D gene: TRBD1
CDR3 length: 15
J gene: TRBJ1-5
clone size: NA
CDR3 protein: CASSLRTGENQPQHF
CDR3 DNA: TGTGCCAGCAGTTTAAGGACAGGGGAGAATCAGCCCCAGCATTTT

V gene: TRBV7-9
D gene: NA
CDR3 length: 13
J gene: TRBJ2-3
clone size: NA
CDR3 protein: CASSLSSADTQYF
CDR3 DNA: TGTGCCAGCAGCCTAAGTTCGGCAGATACGCAGTATTTT

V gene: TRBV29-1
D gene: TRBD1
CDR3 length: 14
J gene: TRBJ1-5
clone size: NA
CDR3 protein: CSVSQGARDQPQHF
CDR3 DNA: TGCAGCGTTTCACAGGGGGCGCGGGATCAGCCCCAGCATTTT

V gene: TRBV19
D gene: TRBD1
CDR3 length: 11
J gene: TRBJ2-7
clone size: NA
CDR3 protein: CASTDRVEQYF
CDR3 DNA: TGTGCCAGTACCGACAGGGTCGAGCAGTACTTC

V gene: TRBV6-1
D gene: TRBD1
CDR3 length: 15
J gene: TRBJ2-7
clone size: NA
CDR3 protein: CASIRDRVTSYEQYF
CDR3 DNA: TGTGCCAGCATCCGCGACAGGGTGACCTCCTACGAGCAGTACTTC

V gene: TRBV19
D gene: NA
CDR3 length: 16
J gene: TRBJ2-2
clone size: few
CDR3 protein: CASSIIPTANTGELFF
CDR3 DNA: TGTGCCAGTAGTATTATTCCGACAGCGAACACCGGGGAGCTGTTTTTT

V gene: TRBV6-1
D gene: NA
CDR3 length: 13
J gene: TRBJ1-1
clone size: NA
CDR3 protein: CASRDQENTEAFF
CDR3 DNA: TGTGCCAGCAGGGACCAAGAGAACACTGAAGCTTTCTTT

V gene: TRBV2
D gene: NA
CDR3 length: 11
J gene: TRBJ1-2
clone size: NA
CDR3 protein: CASGRGVHYTF
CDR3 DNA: TGTGCCAGCGGCCGTGGGGTCCATTACACCTTC

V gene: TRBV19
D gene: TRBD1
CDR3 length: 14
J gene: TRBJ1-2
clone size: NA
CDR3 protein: CASRRQGSDYGYTF
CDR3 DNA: TGTGCCAGTCGCAGACAGGGTTCGGACTATGGCTACACCTTC

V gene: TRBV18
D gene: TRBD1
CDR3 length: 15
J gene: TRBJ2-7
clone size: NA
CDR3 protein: CASSPPNRGSYEQYF
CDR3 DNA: TGTGCCAGCTCACCACCAAACAGGGGCTCCTACGAGCAGTACTTC

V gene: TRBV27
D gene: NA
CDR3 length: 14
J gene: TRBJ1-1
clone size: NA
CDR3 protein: CASSLSWGNTEAFF
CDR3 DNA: TGTGCCAGCAGTTTATCGTGGGGGAACACTGAAGCTTTCTTT

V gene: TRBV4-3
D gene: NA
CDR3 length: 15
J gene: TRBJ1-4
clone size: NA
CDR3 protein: CASSQDGFLNEKLFF
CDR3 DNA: TGCGCCAGCAGCCAAGACGGCTTTCTTAATGAAAAACTGTTTTTT

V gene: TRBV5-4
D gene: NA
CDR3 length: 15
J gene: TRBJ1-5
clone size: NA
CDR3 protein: CASSLGGGIPQPQHF
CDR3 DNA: TGTGCCAGCAGCTTGGGGGGAGGGATCCCTCAGCCCCAGCATTTT

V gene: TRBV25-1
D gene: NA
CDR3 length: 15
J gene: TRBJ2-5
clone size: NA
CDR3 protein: CASSDGVTGLETQYF
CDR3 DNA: TGTGCCAGCAGTGATGGGGTCACAGGTTTAGAGACCCAGTACTTC

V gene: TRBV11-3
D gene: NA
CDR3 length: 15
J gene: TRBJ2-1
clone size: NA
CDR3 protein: CASSFRPGPYNEQFF
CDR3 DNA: TGTGCCAGCAGCTTTAGGCCAGGCCCCTACAATGAGCAGTTCTTC

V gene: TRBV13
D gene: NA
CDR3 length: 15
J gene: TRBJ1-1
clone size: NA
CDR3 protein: CASSLDWGSNTEAFF
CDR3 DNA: TGTGCCAGCAGCTTAGACTGGGGATCGAACACTGAAGCTTTCTTT

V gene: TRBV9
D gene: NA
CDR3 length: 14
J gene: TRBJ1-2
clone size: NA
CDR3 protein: CASSVAGTGNGYTF
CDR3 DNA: TGTGCCAGCAGCGTAGCCGGGACCGGAAATGGCTACACCTTC

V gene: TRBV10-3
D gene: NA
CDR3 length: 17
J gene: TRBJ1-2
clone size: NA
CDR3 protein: CAISESIILTANYGYTF
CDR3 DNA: TGTGCCATCAGTGAGTCGATAATATTGACAGCTAACTATGGCTACACCTTC

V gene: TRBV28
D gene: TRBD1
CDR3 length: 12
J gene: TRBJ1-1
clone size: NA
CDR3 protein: CASYLSGQKAFF
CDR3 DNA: TGTGCCAGCTACCTATCGGGACAGAAAGCTTTCTTT

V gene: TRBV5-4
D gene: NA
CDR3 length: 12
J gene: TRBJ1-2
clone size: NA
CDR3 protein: CASSVPGSGYTF
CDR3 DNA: TGTGCCAGCAGCGTGCCGGGATCTGGCTACACCTTC

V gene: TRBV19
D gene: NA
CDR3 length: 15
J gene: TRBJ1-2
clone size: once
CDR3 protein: CASSIGQLRGYGYTF
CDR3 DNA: TGTGCCAGTAGTATCGGACAATTGAGAGGATATGGCTACACCTTC

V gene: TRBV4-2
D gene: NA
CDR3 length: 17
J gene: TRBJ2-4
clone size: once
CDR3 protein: CASSQRVLTGAKNIQYF
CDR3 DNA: TGTGCCAGCAGCCAAAGAGTCCTAACCGGGGCCAAAAACATTCAGTACTTC

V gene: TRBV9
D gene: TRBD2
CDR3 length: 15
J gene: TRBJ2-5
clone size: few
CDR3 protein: CASSVTSGTQETQYF
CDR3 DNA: TGTGCCAGCAGCGTGACTAGCGGGACACAAGAGACCCAGTACTTC

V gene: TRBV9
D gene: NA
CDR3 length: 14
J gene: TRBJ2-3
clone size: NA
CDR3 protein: CASSVAVRLDTQYF
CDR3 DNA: TGTGCCAGCAGCGTAGCGGTCCGGCTAGATACGCAGTATTTT

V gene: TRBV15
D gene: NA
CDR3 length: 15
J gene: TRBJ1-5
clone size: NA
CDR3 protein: CATSRDWDTNQPQHF
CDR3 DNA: TGTGCCACCAGCAGAGATTGGGACACCAATCAGCCCCAGCATTTT

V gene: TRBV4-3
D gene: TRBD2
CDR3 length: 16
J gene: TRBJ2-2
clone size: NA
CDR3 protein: CASSQPPGLEAGELFF
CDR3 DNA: TGCGCCAGCAGCCAACCTCCGGGACTAGAAGCCGGGGAGCTGTTTTTT

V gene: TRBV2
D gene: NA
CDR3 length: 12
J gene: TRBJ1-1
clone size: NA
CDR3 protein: CASLYLNTEAFF
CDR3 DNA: TGTGCCAGCCTATACCTGAACACTGAAGCTTTCTTT

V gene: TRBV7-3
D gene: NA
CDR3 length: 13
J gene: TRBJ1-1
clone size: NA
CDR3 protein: CASSLRGNTEAFF
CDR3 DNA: TGTGCCAGCAGCTTAAGGGGAAACACTGAAGCTTTCTTT

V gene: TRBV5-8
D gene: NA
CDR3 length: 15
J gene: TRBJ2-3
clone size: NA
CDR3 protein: CASSWRQSQGDTQYF
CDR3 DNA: TGTGCCAGCAGCTGGAGACAGTCCCAAGGAGATACGCAGTATTTT

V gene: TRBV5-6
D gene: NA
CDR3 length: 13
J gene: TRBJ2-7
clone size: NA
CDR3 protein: CASSFAETRKQYF
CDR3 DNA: TGTGCCAGCAGCTTCGCCGAGACAAGGAAGCAGTACTTC

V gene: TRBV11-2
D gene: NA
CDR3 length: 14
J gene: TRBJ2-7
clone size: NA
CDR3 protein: CASSLVAGTYEQYF
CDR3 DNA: TGTGCCAGCAGCTTAGTGGCGGGGACCTACGAGCAGTACTTC

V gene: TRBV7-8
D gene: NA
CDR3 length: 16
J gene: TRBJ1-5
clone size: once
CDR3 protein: CASSLGNSRTGQPQHF
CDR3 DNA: TGTGCCAGCAGCTTAGGAAATAGCAGGACGGGTCAGCCCCAGCATTTT

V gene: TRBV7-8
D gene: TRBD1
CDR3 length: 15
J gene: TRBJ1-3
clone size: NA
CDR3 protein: CASSVRQGSGNTIYF
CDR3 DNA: TGTGCCAGCAGCGTAAGACAGGGCTCTGGAAACACCATATATTTT

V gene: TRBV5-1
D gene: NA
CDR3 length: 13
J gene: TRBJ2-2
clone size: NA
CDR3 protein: CASSLVATGELFF
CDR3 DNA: TGCGCCAGCAGCTTGGTTGCCACCGGGGAGCTGTTTTTT

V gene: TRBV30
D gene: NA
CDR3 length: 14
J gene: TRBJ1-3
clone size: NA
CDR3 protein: CAWSVLRVGNTIYF
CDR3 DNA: TGTGCCTGGAGTGTACTGAGGGTTGGAAACACCATATATTTT

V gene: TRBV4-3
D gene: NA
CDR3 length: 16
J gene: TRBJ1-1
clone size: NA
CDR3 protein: CASSQDLGGENTEAFF
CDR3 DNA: TGCGCCAGCAGCCAAGATTTAGGGGGGGAAAACACTGAAGCTTTCTTT

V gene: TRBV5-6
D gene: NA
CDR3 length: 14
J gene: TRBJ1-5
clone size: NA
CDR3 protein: CASSWGHSNQPQHF
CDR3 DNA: TGTGCCAGCAGCTGGGGACATAGCAATCAGCCCCAGCATTTT

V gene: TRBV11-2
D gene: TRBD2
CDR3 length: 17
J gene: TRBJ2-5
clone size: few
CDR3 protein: CASSLVGLAGGSETQYF
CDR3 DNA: TGTGCCAGCAGCTTAGTTGGACTAGCGGGGGGCTCAGAGACCCAGTACTTC

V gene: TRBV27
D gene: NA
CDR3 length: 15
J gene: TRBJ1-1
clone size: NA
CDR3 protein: CASSLQGIEYTEAFF
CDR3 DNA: TGTGCCAGCAGTTTACAGGGAATTGAGTACACTGAAGCTTTCTTT

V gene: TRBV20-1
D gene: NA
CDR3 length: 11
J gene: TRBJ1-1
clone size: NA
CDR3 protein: CSASRDTEAFF
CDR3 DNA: TGCAGTGCTAGTAGAGACACTGAAGCTTTCTTT

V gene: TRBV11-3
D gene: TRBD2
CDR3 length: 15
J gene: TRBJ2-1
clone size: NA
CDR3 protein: CASSPSGGANNEQFF
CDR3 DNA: TGTGCCAGCAGCCCTAGCGGGGGGGCCAACAATGAGCAGTTCTTC

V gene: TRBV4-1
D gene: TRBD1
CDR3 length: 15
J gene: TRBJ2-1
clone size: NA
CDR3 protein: CASSQVGQGVNEQFF
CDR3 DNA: TGCGCCAGCAGCCAAGTTGGGCAGGGGGTGAATGAGCAGTTCTTC

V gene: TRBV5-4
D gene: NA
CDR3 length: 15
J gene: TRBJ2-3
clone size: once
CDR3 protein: CASSLAGRFTDTQYF
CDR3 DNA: TGTGCCAGCAGCTTGGCGGGGAGGTTCACAGATACGCAGTATTTT